The present entry profiles one T cell receptor beta chain with its context. These data are taken from a study of blood T cell repertoires in COVID-19. Across the study: There were acute and convalescent COVID-19 samples, and they came from the United States, Italy and Spain. PBMCs, B-cell-depleted T cells, or T cells were the source of the cDNA or gDNA that made up the material.

Germline CDR1 SGHAT, CDR2 FQNNGV. CDR3 length equals 16 residues. Trimming shortened V by 4 bases and J by 4 bases, and 19 bases separated the two germline ends. Per the original data handling: Reference gene primer amplification in the assay estimated nucleated cell counts. Sequencing was performed with immunoSEQ multiplex PCR; in TCRdb, only in-frame clones are kept and a portion is missing. V and J calls and clone size are those listed in that table; D and trimming were worked out from the DNA. The top ten hold about 11% of the sample, which has some 19,000 clones, around nine tenths seen once. The clonotype comes from a human donor in a cohort sampled during active COVID-19. The donor label of this sample is uncertain. This rearrangement joins TRBV11-2 to TRBJ1-2; weak D call: TRBD1 (5 bases). Sample: peripheral blood. DNA for the CDR3: TGTGCCAGCAGCTCTCTAAGGCAGGGCACTGGCTATGGCTACACCTTC. Amino acids: CASSSLRQGTGYGYTF.